This TCR beta chain was identified during a study of T-cell memory formation after mild COVID-19. Study overall: TCR clustering was largely donor specific.

The ends were cut back, 2 bases at V and 7 bases at J, with 9 bases in the middle. The CDR3 spans 14 residues. Per germline, CDR1 PRHDT and CDR2 FYEKMQ (reference sequence). The authors produced TCR alpha and TCR beta cDNA libraries with sample barcodes and UMIs by 5'RACE using constant-segment primers. MiXCR was run by TCRdb on the 5' RACE reads, yielding one entry per CDR3 protein. Of tens of thousands of distinct CDR3 sequences listed, 7.7% are singletons. This clonotype was counted ten times or more. Its antigen is currently unknown. Findings and limits, study-wide: The finding that pre-infection memory included some responding clones suggested that cross-reactive memory joined. The SARS-CoV-2 specificity of second-wave clones reaching peak at day 37 remained unverified.

The TCR was taken from a man between 18 and 35 years old who had mild COVID-19 (a few samples of this study predate the infection). Cell type and time point are not known. The chain couples TRBV13 to TRBJ1-6; no reliable D call. The sequencing sample was made of PBMCs or a T cell subset sorted from them (not recorded which). The CDR3, as DNA: TGTGCCAGCAGCTTAACACGGGTCAATTCACCCCTCCACTTT. Amino acid sequence: CASSLTRVNSPLHF.